This T cell receptor beta chain is drawn from a study of metastatic and nonmetastatic thyroid tumors. This clone is termed medium-sized. Thyroid surgery was preceded by no treatment in any patient. TCRdb ran MiXCR on the PCR reads. The repertoire has 15,000 or so clones, roughly 28% of them found once; the top ten carry approximately 3.8%. Germline V gene lookup returns CDR1 KGHDR and CDR2 SFDVKD. V trimming: 3 bases; J trimming: 4 bases; junction bases outside the gene matches: 14. The CDR3 is 18 amino acids. The sequencing sample was made of blood. The V gene is TRBV24-1, the J gene TRBJ1-2; the match to TRBD1 covers 9 bases. The receptor was isolated from a female donor with papillary thyroid cancer or a benign thyroid nodule (not recorded which). Some clones in this sample may be carry-over from other donors' samples. The CDR3 region has the DNA TGTGCCACCAGTGATCCCTGGGACAGGGATCAAAACTTCTATGGCTACACCTTC. The encoded protein is CATSDPWDRDQNFYGYTF.